A selection of T cell receptor beta chains follows, all from one sample in a study of cytomegalovirus exposure and HLA in healthy donors. Here immunoSEQ multiplex PCR was the method, and the copy in TCRdb shows in-frame clones only, minus some. Here the sample spans 90,000 to 150,000 clones, roughly 78% being singletons. Input material: PBMCs. The receptors originated from a woman in her 30s in good health and CMV-seropositive. The CDR3 runs from the conserved cysteine through the conserved F or W. D genes are given only for firm matches. The listing skips clone size in some rows; elsewhere it reads once, few, many or a size class.

v_call,d_call,j_call,clone_size,cdr3_nt,cdr3_aa
TRBV4-2,TRBD1,TRBJ1-1,.,TGTGCCAGCAGCCAAGACCAGGGGACAGGGGCGACTTTCTTT,CASSQDQGTGATFF
TRBV19,TRBD1,TRBJ1-4,.,TGTGCCAGTCAAAGGGGGCTCGGGGAAAAACTGTTTTTT,CASQRGLGEKLFF
TRBV28,.,TRBJ2-7,.,TGTGCCAGCAGGGATACAGGGAGCGAGCAGTACTTC,CASRDTGSEQYF
TRBV11-3,TRBD2,TRBJ2-1,.,TGTGCCAGCAGCTTAGATTCCGGGAGGGATGAGCAGTTCTTC,CASSLDSGRDEQFF
TRBV4-2,.,TRBJ1-2,.,TGTGCCAGCAGCCAAGATGGTAGGAGGGAGGCTACCAACTATGGCTACACCTTC,CASSQDGRREATNYGYTF
TRBV7-8,.,TRBJ2-7,.,TGTGCCAGCAGCCAATCAACACTGGGGACACGCTACGAGCAGTACTTC,CASSQSTLGTRYEQYF
TRBV28,.,TRBJ2-5,.,TGTGCCAGCAGTTTACACGCTGGGACACTCCAAGAGACCCAGTACTTC,CASSLHAGTLQETQYF
TRBV7-3,.,TRBJ2-7,.,TGTGCCAGCAGCCCCCAGGGGAATAGGGACGAGCAGTACTTC,CASSPQGNRDEQYF
TRBV7-9,.,TRBJ1-4,.,TGTGCCAGCAGCTTAAGGAGCAAACCTGAAAAACTGTTTTTT,CASSLRSKPEKLFF
TRBV7-9,TRBD1,TRBJ2-5,once,TGTGCCAGCAGCTTTTACAGGACAGGGAGTGAGACCCAGTACTTC,CASSFYRTGSETQYF
TRBV2,TRBD1,TRBJ2-1,.,TGTGCCAGCACTCCACAGGGGACCTCCTACAATGAGCAGTTCTTC,CASTPQGTSYNEQFF
TRBV6-5,.,TRBJ1-6,.,TGTGCCAGCAGCAAAACGTGGAGGGATTCACCCCTCCACTTT,CASSKTWRDSPLHF
TRBV6-1,TRBD1,TRBJ1-6,.,TGTGCCAGCTTACCGACAGGGGTTAATTCACCCCTCCACTTT,CASLPTGVNSPLHF
TRBV27,.,TRBJ2-7,few,TGTGCCAGCAGTTTCCACCCCCAGTACGAGCAGTACTTC,CASSFHPQYEQYF
TRBV27,TRBD1,TRBJ1-4,.,TGTGCCAACCAGTGGGTTTTGACAGGGGCTAATGAAAAACTGTTTTTT,CANQWVLTGANEKLFF
TRBV7-2,.,TRBJ2-7,few,TGTGCCAGCAGCTTATTAGCCCCCTCCTACGAGCAGTACTTC,CASSLLAPSYEQYF
TRBV4-1,.,TRBJ1-5,.,TGCGCCAGCAGCCGGACAGAGATAAATCAGCCCCAGCATTTT,CASSRTEINQPQHF
TRBV18,TRBD2,TRBJ2-5,.,TGTGCCAGCTCACCCGACCGCGGGGGGGCCAGAGAGACCCAGTACTTC,CASSPDRGGARETQYF
TRBV7-2,.,TRBJ1-2,.,TGTGCCAGCAGCTTAGACGGGGGGCTTGGCTACACCTTC,CASSLDGGLGYTF
TRBV7-9,TRBD2,TRBJ2-7,.,TGTGCCAGCAGTCCCCGAATTGGCGGGGGGCCTAGCTCCTACGAGCAGTACTTC,CASSPRIGGGPSSYEQYF
TRBV5-1,TRBD1,TRBJ2-7,.,TGCGCCAGCAGCGCATCCGCCCGGGCAGGGGGCTTGTCCGAGCAGTACTTC,CASSASARAGGLSEQYF
TRBV5-5,TRBD2,TRBJ2-7,few,TGTGCCAGCAGCCCGTCCGGGGGGAGGAGTCCCGTACGGGAGCAGTACTTC,CASSPSGGRSPVREQYF
TRBV5-1,TRBD1,TRBJ1-2,.,TGCGCCAGCAGCTTGGGTGCGGACAGGGTGGGAGGCTACACCTTC,CASSLGADRVGGYTF
TRBV5-6,.,TRBJ2-5,.,TGTGCCGGCAGCGGGCGGGACGGGAGCCAAGAGACCCAGTACTTC,CAGSGRDGSQETQYF
TRBV5-5,TRBD1,TRBJ2-5,.,TGTGCCAGCAGCTTGTCAGGGGGCCAAGAGACCCAGTACTTC,CASSLSGGQETQYF
TRBV2,.,TRBJ2-5,.,TGTGCCAGCAGGGGGACATTTGCGCGGACCCAGTACTTC,CASRGTFARTQYF
TRBV5-4,TRBD2,TRBJ2-7,.,TGTGCCAGCAGCTCCTACGGGGGTAGCGGGCCCTACGAGCAGTACTTC,CASSSYGGSGPYEQYF
TRBV5-8,TRBD1,TRBJ1-6,.,TGTGCCAGCAGCTTGCGACCAGGGGGCAATTCACCCCTCCACTTT,CASSLRPGGNSPLHF
TRBV6-5,.,TRBJ2-1,.,TGTGCCAGCACCCAGGGGGGACCGCGTCCGGACGGGGAGTTCTTC,CASTQGGPRPDGEFF
TRBV5-1,.,TRBJ2-3,.,TGCGCCAGCAGCTTGGTTACTTCTAGCACAGATACGCAGTATTTT,CASSLVTSSTDTQYF
TRBV29-1,TRBD2,TRBJ2-7,.,TGCAGCGTGGGCCTCGGGACTAGCGGCGGGTACGAGCAGTACTTC,CSVGLGTSGGYEQYF
TRBV7-9,TRBD2,TRBJ2-3,few,TGTGCCAGCAGCCGACTAGCCCGGGGGAGCTACACAGATACGCAGTATTTT,CASSRLARGSYTDTQYF
TRBV18,.,TRBJ1-3,.,TGTGCCAGCTCACCATCCGCGGCAGGAAACACCATATATTTT,CASSPSAAGNTIYF
TRBV30,.,TRBJ2-5,.,TGTGCCTGGGGGCAGGAGGTTCCGGGGACCCAGTACTTC,CAWGQEVPGTQYF
TRBV4-1,.,TRBJ2-7,once,TGCGCCAGCAGCCCGGATCCTAGCCGCTCCTACGAGCAGTACTTC,CASSPDPSRSYEQYF
TRBV7-2,TRBD1,TRBJ2-1,.,TGTGCCAGTAGCGAGGACAGGGAATCAGAGGGTCGGTTCTTC,CASSEDRESEGRFF
TRBV27,TRBD2,TRBJ2-5,.,TGTGCCAGCGGGGGACTAGCGGGGGGCCAGGTAGAGACCCAGTACTTC,CASGGLAGGQVETQYF
TRBV30,.,TRBJ2-7,.,TGTGCCTGGAGTCCTCTAGCTAACTACGAGCAGTACTTC,CAWSPLANYEQYF
TRBV25-1,.,TRBJ2-1,.,TGTGCCAGCAGCCGCCAGGGGTACAATGAGCAGTTCTTC,CASSRQGYNEQFF
TRBV10-3,.,TRBJ2-7,.,TGTGCCATCAGGATGGACACCTACGAGCAGTACTTC,CAIRMDTYEQYF